These 3 T cell receptor beta chains were sequenced from one sample in a study of OX40 agonist ivuxolimab in advanced cancers. TCRdb keeps only in-frame clones here, not all; method: immunoSEQ multiplex PCR. The sample comprises around 76,000 clones, 80% to 90% of which are singletons, and less than 12% rests with the top ten. The sequenced sample was CD4+ or CD8+ T cells sorted from blood, obtained in a trial of the OX40 agonist ivuxolimab. These receptors were taken from an adult with an advanced solid tumor such as melanoma, head and neck, liver or kidney cancer.

The chain couples TRBV19 to TRBJ2-3; 9 positions match TRBD1. CDR1 is LNHDA, CDR2 SQIVND, per germline (reference sequence). This CDR3 region has 15 residues. J was trimmed by 0 bases and V by 7 bases; bases with no gene match: 5. In DNA, the CDR3 is TGTGCCAGTAAGGACAGGGGAAAGAGCACAGATACGCAGTATTTT. This encodes CASKDRGKSTDTQYF.

V gene TRBV5-5 combines with J gene TRBJ1-1, with 9 nucleotides matching TRBD1. CDR1 and CDR2 (germline): SGHKS, YYEKEE (reference sequence). After removal of 4 bases from V and 1 base from J, the junction contained 2 bases not matched to a gene. CDR3 size: 14 residues. The CDR3 nucleotides are TGTGCCAGCAGCCCGACAGGGGGGAACACTGAAGCTTTCTTT. It codes for CASSPTGGNTEAFF.

V usage is TRBV5-8 and J usage is TRBJ2-7, with no clear D. This CDR3 comprises 14 residues. The V and J ends lost 2 bases and 3 bases respectively, with 12 bases between them. Germline loops: CDR1 SGHTS, CDR2 YDEGEE. CDR3 protein: CASSFGNRFYEQYF. The CDR3 nucleotides are TGTGCCAGCAGCTTTGGCAACCGGTTCTACGAGCAGTACTTC.